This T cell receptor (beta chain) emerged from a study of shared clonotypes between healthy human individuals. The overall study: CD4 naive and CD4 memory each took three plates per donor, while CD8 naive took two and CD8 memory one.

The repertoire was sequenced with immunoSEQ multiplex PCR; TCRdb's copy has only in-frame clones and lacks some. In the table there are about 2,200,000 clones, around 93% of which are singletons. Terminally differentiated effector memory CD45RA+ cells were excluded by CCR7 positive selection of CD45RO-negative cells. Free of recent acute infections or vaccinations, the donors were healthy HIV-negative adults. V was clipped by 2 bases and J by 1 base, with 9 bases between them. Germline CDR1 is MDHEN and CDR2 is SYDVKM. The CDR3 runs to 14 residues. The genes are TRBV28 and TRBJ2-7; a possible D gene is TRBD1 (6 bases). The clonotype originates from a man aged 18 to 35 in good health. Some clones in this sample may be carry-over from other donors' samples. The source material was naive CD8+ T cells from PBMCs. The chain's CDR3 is CASSLLGASYEQYF. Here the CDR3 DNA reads TGTGCCAGCAGTTTACTGGGGGCGTCCTACGAGCAGTACTTC.